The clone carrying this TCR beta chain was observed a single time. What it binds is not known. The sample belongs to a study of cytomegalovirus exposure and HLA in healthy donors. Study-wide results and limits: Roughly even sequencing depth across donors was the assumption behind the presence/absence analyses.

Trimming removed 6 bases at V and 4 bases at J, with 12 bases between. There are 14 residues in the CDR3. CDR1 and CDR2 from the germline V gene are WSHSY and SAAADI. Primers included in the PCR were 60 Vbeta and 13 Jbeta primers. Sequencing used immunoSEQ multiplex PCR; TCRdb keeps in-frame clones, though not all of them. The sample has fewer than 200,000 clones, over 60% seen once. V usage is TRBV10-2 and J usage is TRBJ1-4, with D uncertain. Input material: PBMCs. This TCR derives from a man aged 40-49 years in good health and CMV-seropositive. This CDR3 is CASRSRSGNEKLFF. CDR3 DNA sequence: TGCGCCAGCAGATCGCGGTCTGGTAATGAAAAACTGTTTTTT.